What follows are 16 T cell receptor beta chains derived from one specimen sequenced in a study of radiation and T cells in renal cell carcinoma. Time point here: blood 4 weeks post-SBRT, at nephrectomy. Regarding treatment: 15 Gy SBRT to primary tumor, nephrectomy 4 weeks later. The method was immunoSEQ multiplex PCR; TCRdb's version includes in-frame clones alone and lacks a portion of them. The data contain 50,000 to 70,000 clones, over 65% of them singletons. The sample here was blood, taken from a patient whose treatment included radiotherapy and nephrectomy. Receptor source: a man in his fifties or sixties with renal cell carcinoma.

The chain carries TRBV7-8 and TRBJ1-2; D ambiguous. The V gene's germline CDR1 is SGHVS and CDR2 FQNEAQ. Deletions cut 2 bases from V and 2 bases from J, with 6 bases between. CDR3 length: 13 amino acids. The CDR3 region is CASSLRINYGYTF. In DNA form, the CDR3 reads TGTGCCAGCAGCTTACGCATAAACTATGGCTACACCTTC.

The V and J genes are TRBV1 and TRBJ1-5; the D call of TRBD1 is as the table states it, not checked on the DNA. TRBV1 corresponds to a pseudogene. CDR3 length: 21 residues. The CDR3 region is CTSSQVKGSSPLRYSNQPQHF. DNA of the CDR3: TGCACCAGCAGCCAAGTCAAGGGGTCCAGCCCCCTCCGCTATAGCAATCAGCCCCAGCATTTT.

The chain has TRBV29-1 and TRBJ1-2; perhaps TRBD1 as D (5 bases). The germline CDR1 and CDR2 sequences are SQVTM and ANQGSEA. Trimming took off 4 bases at V and 9 bases at J, with 12 bases between the two ends. This CDR3 is 11 amino acids long. The CDR3 bases are TGCAGCGTTGTGTGGGGCGGTAGCTACACCTTC. Translated, it gives CSVVWGGSYTF.

V usage is TRBV7-9 and J usage is TRBJ1-4; D gene unclear. The germline gives CDR1 SEHNR, CDR2 FQNEAQ (reference sequence). This CDR3 is 12 amino acids long. V gave up 7 bases and J gave up 4 bases, with 7 bases separating them. The CDR3 region has the DNA TGTGCCAGCACGAATCTTAATGAAAAACTGTTTTTT. Protein: CASTNLNEKLFF.

The rearrangement links TRBV2 to TRBJ1-1, with D uncertain. The CDR3 has 13 amino acids. Germline lookup yields CDR1 SNHLY and CDR2 FYNNEI. V lost 4 bases and J lost 1, with 7 bases in between. As DNA, the CDR3 is TGTGCCAGCAGTGGTAATAGGAACACTGAAGCTTTCTTT. Translation gives CASSGNRNTEAFF. The variable domain in full, completed from reference TRBV2 and TRBJ1-1, reads EPEVTQTPSHQVTQMGQEVILRCVPISNHLYFYWYRQILGQKVEFLVSFYNNEISEKSEIFDDQFSVERPDGSNFTLKIRSTKLEDSAMYFCASSGNRNTEAFFGQGTRLTVV.

This chain uses TRBV7-2 with TRBJ1-6; no clear D gene. Germline-derived CDR1 and CDR2 are SGHTA and FQGNSA. This CDR3 region has 13 residues. V was pared by 1 base and J by 9 bases, with 7 bases between. CDR3: CASSLGSISPLHF. The CDR3 coding sequence is TGTGCCAGCAGCTTAGGTTCAATTTCACCCCTCCACTTT.

The chain recombines TRBV7-6 with TRBJ1-1, with D possibly matching TRBD1 (5 bases). CDR1 and CDR2 (germline): SGHVS, FNYEAQ. This CDR3 is 14 amino acids long. V was trimmed by 4 bases and J by 4 bases, leaving 13 bases between them. The CDR3 loop reads CASSSTARATEAFF. The CDR3 DNA reads TGTGCCAGCAGCTCCACGGCCAGGGCCACTGAAGCTTTCTTT.

This clone has just a few counts. The gene calls are TRBV6-4 and TRBJ1-2, with TRBD1 matching over 7 bases. The junction had 14 bases not matched to a gene; V was cut back by 6 bases and J by 7 bases. The CDR3 covers 15 residues. Looked up from germline, CDR1 is MRHNA and CDR2 is SNTAGT. The CDR3 loop reads CASRRRGPGFCGYTF. CDR3 bases: TGTGCCAGCAGACGAAGGGGGCCCGGATTTTGTGGCTACACCTTC.

This sequence joins TRBV14 and TRBJ2-3; either TRBD1 or TRBD2 may fit D (5 bases each). Trimming pared 4 bases from V and 1 base from J, leaving 27 bases between. The germline V gene encodes CDR1 SGHDN and CDR2 FVKESK. The CDR3 covers 20 residues. The CDR3 DNA reads TGTGCCAGCAGCCCCCTCCGGGTCGGGGCCGGTGTATCCCGCACAGATACGCAGTATTTT. Protein product: CASSPLRVGAGVSRTDTQYF.

This clone was seen a few times. The chain uses TRBV13 and TRBJ2-1, with 7 nucleotides matching TRBD1. V lost 5 bases, J lost 5 bases, and 3 bases stayed unmatched. Germline CDR1 and CDR2: PRHDT and FYEKMQ (reference sequence). This CDR3 spans 13 amino acids. This chain's CDR3 is CASSLGQHNEQFF. As DNA, the CDR3 is TGTGCCAGCAGCCTGGGACAGCACAATGAGCAGTTCTTC.

This chain joins TRBV4-3 and TRBJ1-3; D is unresolved. Trimming took off 0 bases at V and 0 bases at J, with 12 bases between the two ends. This CDR3 contains 17 residues. Germline V gene lookup returns CDR1 LGHNA and CDR2 YSLEER. CDR3 sequence: CASSQDPGAGSGNTIYF. The CDR3 DNA reads TGCGCCAGCAGCCAAGATCCTGGCGCCGGCTCTGGAAACACCATATATTTT.

In the case of this clone: Other DNA sequences within the sample encode an identical CDR3. The chain employs TRBV9 and TRBJ2-1, with 9 bases that match TRBD2. Germline V lookup: CDR1 SGDLS, CDR2 YYNGEE. The CDR3 extends over 15 amino acids. V shed 2 bases, J shed 0 bases, and the junction held 0 bases outside the gene matches. CDR3 nucleotide sequence: TGTGCCAGCAGCGTTAGCGGGAGCTCCTACAATGAGCAGTTCTTC. It specifies CASSVSGSSYNEQFF.

This chain uses TRBV5-6 with TRBJ2-5, with D unclear. V lost 5 bases and J 5 bases, leaving 13 bases between the germline ends. Germline CDR1 reads SGHDT; CDR2 reads YYEEEE. The CDR3 spans 13 residues. CDR3 DNA: TGTGCCAGCAGTGCAGACCACTCCGAGACCCAGTACTTC. It codes for CASSADHSETQYF.

The chain employs TRBV5-1 and TRBJ2-1, with TRBD2 matching over 7 bases. Germline lookup yields CDR1 SGHRS and CDR2 YFSETQ. Unmatched junction bases numbered 11, after V lost 5 bases and J lost 0 bases. The CDR3 has 17 amino acids. The CDR3 nucleotides read TGCGCCAGCAGTGGGAGGGGTATTAGGGGCTCCTACAATGAGCAGTTCTTC. Its protein is CASSGRGIRGSYNEQFF.

The V call is TRBV6-5, the J call TRBJ1-2; D is undetermined. Looked up from germline, CDR1 is MNHEY and CDR2 is SVGAGI. V was pared by 2 bases and J by 4 bases, with 8 bases between. This CDR3 is built from 13 residues. CDR3 region: CASSYAGLYGYTF. CDR3 nucleotide sequence: TGTGCCAGCAGTTACGCGGGCCTCTATGGCTACACCTTC.

The gene calls are TRBV18 and TRBJ2-5; no clear D. Trimming removed 0 bases at V and 4 bases at J, with 6 bases between. The CDR3 runs to 13 residues. Germline V gene lookup returns CDR1 KGHSH and CDR2 LQKENI. CDR3 in amino acids: CASSPPAGETQYF. CDR3 nucleotide sequence: TGTGCCAGCTCACCACCAGCTGGAGAGACCCAGTACTTC.